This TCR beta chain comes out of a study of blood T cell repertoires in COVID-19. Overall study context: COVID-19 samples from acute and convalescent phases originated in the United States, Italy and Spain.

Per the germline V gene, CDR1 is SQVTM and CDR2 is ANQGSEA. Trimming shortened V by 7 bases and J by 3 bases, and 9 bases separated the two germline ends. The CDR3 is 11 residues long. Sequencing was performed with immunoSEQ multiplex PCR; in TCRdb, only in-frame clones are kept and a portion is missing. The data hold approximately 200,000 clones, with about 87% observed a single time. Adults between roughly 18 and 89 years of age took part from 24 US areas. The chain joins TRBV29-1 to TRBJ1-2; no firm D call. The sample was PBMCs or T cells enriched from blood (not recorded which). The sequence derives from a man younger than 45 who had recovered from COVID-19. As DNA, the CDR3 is TGCAGCGCTGGGCGGGACTATGGCTACACCTTC. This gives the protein CSAGRDYGYTF.